What follows are 15 T cell receptor beta chains derived from one specimen sequenced in a study of OX40 agonist ivuxolimab in advanced cancers. Sequenced by immunoSEQ multiplex PCR; TCRdb stores in-frame clones only, minus some. The sample has more than 75,000 clones; more than 80% are singletons. The sequenced sample was CD4+ or CD8+ T cells sorted from blood, obtained in a trial of the OX40 agonist ivuxolimab. The receptors stem from an adult with an advanced solid tumor such as melanoma, head and neck, liver or kidney cancer.

The rearrangement joins TRBV5-5 to TRBJ2-7, with 7 bases that match TRBD1. Germline values: CDR1 SGHKS, CDR2 YYEKEE (reference sequence). The trim removed 2 bases at V and 6 bases at J, leaving 8 bases unmatched. The CDR3 totals 14 residues. This CDR3 reads CASSFATGPREQYF. DNA for the CDR3: TGTGCCAGCAGCTTTGCGACAGGGCCCCGCGAGCAGTACTTC. Supplemented by reference TRBV5-5 and TRBJ2-7, the full variable domain reads DAGVTQSPTHLIKTRGQQVTLRCSPISGHKSVSWYQQVLGQGPQFIFQYYEKEERGRGNFPDRFSARQFPNYSSELNVNALLLGDSALYLCASSFATGPREQYFGPGTRLTVT.

The chain couples TRBV30 to TRBJ1-5, with D maybe TRBD1 (5 bases). Trimming took off 4 bases at V and 7 bases at J, with 20 bases between the two ends. From germline, CDR1 is GTSNPN and CDR2 SVGIG (reference sequence). The CDR3 runs 15 residues. The chain's CDR3 is CAWNERGGAGQPQHF. The CDR3 region has the DNA TGTGCCTGGAACGAACGGGGAGGGGCAGGGCAGCCCCAGCATTTT. Complete variable domain (other parts from reference TRBV30 and TRBJ1-5): SQTIHQWPATLVQPVGSPLSLECTVEGTSNPNLYWYRQAAGRGLQLLFYSVGIGQISSEVPQNLSASRPQDRQFILSSKKLLLSDSGFYLCAWNERGGAGQPQHFGDGTRLSIL.

The sample holds a few counts of this clone. This chain connects TRBV30 to TRBJ1-1; D unresolved. Germline loops: CDR1 GTSNPN, CDR2 SVGIG (reference sequence). With 1 base removed from V and 1 base from J, the gap between germline ends came to 19 bases. This CDR3 has 17 residues. CDR3 in DNA: TGTGCCTGGAGTGCAACCAGGTTTATGAAGGGGAACACTGAAGCTTTCTTT. Protein product: CAWSATRFMKGNTEAFF. Full variable domain (rest looked up from reference TRBV30 and TRBJ1-1): SQTIHQWPATLVQPVGSPLSLECTVEGTSNPNLYWYRQAAGRGLQLLFYSVGIGQISSEVPQNLSASRPQDRQFILSSKKLLLSDSGFYLCAWSATRFMKGNTEAFFGQGTRLTVV.

This chain joins TRBV21-1 and TRBJ1-5. TRBV21-1 is noted as a pseudogene. There are 11 residues in the CDR3. In DNA form, the CDR3 reads TGTGCCAGCAGCCCCCTAAAGCCCCAGCATTTT. It encodes CASSPLKPQHF.

This chain links TRBV5-8 with TRBJ1-3, with D unclear. The CDR3 runs 14 residues. Trimming took 0 bases from V and 0 from J, leaving 4 bases between them. The V gene's germline CDR1 is SGHTS and CDR2 YDEGEE. This CDR3 reads CASSLVLSGNTIYF. CDR3 sequence (DNA): TGTGCCAGCAGCTTGGTTCTCTCTGGAAACACCATATATTTT.

CDR3 sequence reads: CASYRGPLGNSPLHF. The CDR3 nucleotides read TGTGCCAGCTATCGGGGACCCTTAGGGAATTCACCCCTCCACTTT. This chain joins TRBV5-6 and TRBJ1-6; D perhaps matches TRBD1 (5 bases). The CDR3 runs 15 residues. V lost 7 bases and J lost 7, with 18 bases in between. Germline V gene data show CDR1 as SGHDT and CDR2 as YYEEEE. Combining the CDR3 with reference TRBV5-6 and TRBJ1-6 gives the whole variable domain DAGVTQSPTHLIKTRGQQVTLRCSPKSGHDTVSWYQQALGQGPQFIFQYYEEEERQRGNFPDRFSGHQFPNYSSELNVNALLLGDSALYLCASYRGPLGNSPLHFGNGTRLTVT.

The chain carries TRBV7-3 and TRBJ1-1; D gene unclear. This CDR3 is built from 13 residues. The germline gives CDR1 SGHTA, CDR2 FQGTGA. Deletions cut 5 bases from V and 5 bases from J, with 12 bases between. CDR3 amino acids: CASSTGDDTEAFF. In nucleotides, the CDR3 is TGTGCCAGCAGCACCGGTGATGATACTGAAGCTTTCTTT.

The chain joins TRBV4-1 to TRBJ2-2; the D is unclear. Deletions cut 0 bases from V and 0 bases from J, with 11 bases between. Germline V gene lookup returns CDR1 MGHRA and CDR2 YSYEKL. The CDR3 consists of 17 residues. Here the CDR3 reads CASSQDPARTNTGELFF. The DNA for the CDR3 is TGCGCCAGCAGCCAAGATCCAGCTAGGACGAACACCGGGGAGCTGTTTTTT.

This chain uses TRBV9 with TRBJ2-2; 7 nucleotides agree with TRBD2. This CDR3 comprises 16 residues. CDR1 and CDR2 from the germline V gene are SGDLS and YYNGEE. Unmatched junction bases numbered 8, after V lost 1 base and J lost 5 bases. The CDR3 DNA is TGTGCCAGCAGCGTATGGGGCGGGAGCGGGACCGGGGAGCTGTTTTTT. It specifies CASSVWGGSGTGELFF.

This clone was detected only a few times. The rearrangement joins TRBV10-3 to TRBJ1-4; D might be TRBD1 (5 bases). The V gene lost 8 bases and the J gene lost 4 bases, with 11 bases spanning the gap. Per the germline V gene, CDR1 is ENHRY and CDR2 is SYGVKD. CDR3 length: 13 residues. CDR3 DNA sequence: TGTGCCATCGGGGGACGGGATAATGAAAAACTGTTTTTT. Its translation is CAIGGRDNEKLFF.

This sequence joins TRBV5-5 and TRBJ2-5; tentative D call: TRBD2 (5 bases). The germline V gene has CDR1 SGHKS and CDR2 YYEKEE (reference sequence). CDR3 length: 13 residues. V was trimmed by 0 bases and J by 5 bases, leaving 8 bases between them. In DNA form, the CDR3 reads TGTGCCAGCAGCTTGGCGTCGGGGGAGACCCAGTACTTC. As protein: CASSLASGETQYF.

This rearrangement joins TRBV28 to TRBJ1-3; possible D gene TRBD1, 6 bases. Trimming stripped 6 bases from V and 7 bases from J, with 22 bases between. The CDR3 consists of 16 residues. The germline V gene has CDR1 MDHEN and CDR2 SYDVKM. This chain's CDR3 is CASRAFTGSVFNTIYF. DNA of the CDR3: TGTGCCAGCAGAGCGTTTACAGGGAGTGTGTTCAACACCATATATTTT.

As concerns this clone: One junction end does not reproduce the germline sequence, and a read error may be involved. The chain recombines TRBV18 with TRBJ2-1; 9 bases align to TRBD1. There are 15 residues in the CDR3. Germline values: CDR1 KGHSH, CDR2 LQKENI. The CDR3 here is CASSSPGQGYNEQFF. The CDR3 bases are TGTGCCAGCTCATCACCGGGACAGGGTTACAATGAGCAGTTCTTC.

The chain carries TRBV7-2 and TRBJ2-7; 8 positions agree with TRBD2. Germline V gives CDR1 SGHTA, CDR2 FQGNSA. V shed 5 bases and J 1 base; nucleotides not matched to a gene: 10. This CDR3 contains 16 residues. As DNA, the CDR3 is TGTGCCAGCAGCCTCGGGGGGGGAGTGCAATCCTACGAGCAGTACTTC. Protein sequence: CASSLGGGVQSYEQYF. The variable domain in full, completed from reference TRBV7-2 and TRBJ2-7, reads GAGVSQSPSNKVTEKGKDVELRCDPISGHTALYWYRQSLGQGLEFLIYFQGNSAPDKSGLPSDRFSAERTGGSVSTLTIQRTQQEDSAVYLCASSLGGGVQSYEQYFGPGTRLTVT.

The chain couples TRBV5-1 to TRBJ2-1; D possibly corresponds to TRBD2 (6 bases). The CDR3 is 16 amino acids. V lost 0 bases to trimming and J lost 0 bases, with 10 bases between them. The V gene's germline CDR1 is SGHRS and CDR2 YFSETQ. The CDR3 reads CASSLGRGSSYNEQFF. The CDR3 DNA sequence: TGCGCCAGCAGCTTGGGACGGGGGAGCTCCTACAATGAGCAGTTCTTC.